In this sample, the clone carrying this T cell receptor beta chain turned up a few times. Antigen: not known. This CDR3 has 14 residues. Germline V gives CDR1 MNHEY, CDR2 SMNVEV (reference sequence). V lost 9 bases to trimming and J lost 3 bases; unmatched junction nucleotides: 10. TCR beta cDNA libraries had unique molecular identifiers. TCRdb reprocessed the PCR reads with MiXCR, giving one entry per CDR3 protein. Seen here are 750,000 to 900,000 distinct CDR3 sequences, 40% to 55% observed once, and the top ten hold roughly 4.5%. The data are from a study of post-analysis software for immune sequencing data. Study-level background: Relapsing-remitting, secondary progressive and progressive-relapsing forms made up the multiple sclerosis disease courses. Findings of the study overall: Included in a set of roughly five TRBV segments more frequent in patients than controls were TRBV5-6, TRBV5-1 and TRBV20-1.

The TCR comes from a girl aged 10-17 years with multiple sclerosis. Sample: blood. The V and J genes are TRBV27 and TRBJ2-7; TRBD2 matches 8 bases. This CDR3 reads CASKIAGPFYEQYF. In nucleotides, the CDR3 is TGTGCCAGTAAAATAGCGGGGCCCTTCTACGAGCAGTACTTC.